The rows below give T cell receptor beta chains drawn from one sample of a study of cytomegalovirus exposure and HLA in healthy donors. Data came from immunoSEQ multiplex PCR; TCRdb stores just in-frame clones and leaves some out. The table shows about 130,000 clones, with 55% to 75% occurring only once. Material: PBMCs. These TCRs come from a man aged 25-45 years in good health and CMV-seronegative. The CDR3 runs from the conserved cysteine through the conserved F or W. The D gene is left open where the match is weak. Some rows mark clone size as missing; the rest say once, few, many or name a class of expanded clone.

j_call v_call clone_size d_call cdr3_aa cdr3_nt
TRBJ1-1 TRBV28 few . CASSKYRANTEAFF TGTGCCAGCAGCAAGTATCGAGCGAACACTGAAGCTTTCTTT
TRBJ2-5 TRBV7-3 . . CASSLFLMETQYF TGTGCCAGCAGCTTATTTCTAATGGAGACCCAGTACTTC
TRBJ1-1 TRBV7-3 medium-sized . CASSLTLLGAGTNTEAFF TGTGCCAGCAGCTTAACGTTACTGGGGGCAGGAACGAACACTGAAGCTTTCTTT
TRBJ2-2 TRBV19 once . CASSITGQSTGELFF TGTGCCAGTAGTATCACCGGACAGTCTACCGGGGAGCTGTTTTTT
TRBJ2-5 TRBV18 . TRBD2 CASSPGLAGAAWYF TGTGCCAGCTCACCGGGACTAGCGGGGGCGGCGTGGTACTTC
TRBJ2-1 TRBV19 . TRBD2 CASSELRGSSYNEQFF TGTGCCAGTAGTGAGTTGCGGGGGAGCTCCTACAATGAGCAGTTCTTC
TRBJ2-2 TRBV6-4 . . CASSDFGNRNTGELFF TGTGCCAGCAGTGACTTCGGGAATAGGAACACCGGGGAGCTGTTTTTT
TRBJ2-5 TRBV6-1 . TRBD2 CASSATSGGAETQYF TGTGCCAGCAGTGCTACTAGCGGGGGGGCCGAGACCCAGTACTTC
TRBJ2-7 TRBV6-1 . TRBD1 CASSVGQPYEQYF TGTGCCAGCAGTGTGGGACAGCCCTACGAGCAGTACTTC
TRBJ2-3 TRBV25-1 . . CASSGDRTSTDTQYF TGTGCCAGCAGTGGAGACAGGACTAGCACAGATACGCAGTATTTT
TRBJ2-5 TRBV6-5 . . CASSYSVGRETQYF TGTGCCAGCAGTTACTCGGTGGGCCGAGAGACCCAGTACTTC
TRBJ1-2 TRBV5-1 few TRBD1 CASSSQGAGGYTF TGCGCCAGCAGCTCACAGGGGGCGGGTGGCTACACCTTC
TRBJ2-7 TRBV5-1 once . CASSLAARSEQYF TGCGCCAGCAGCTTGGCCGCTAGGTCCGAGCAGTACTTC
TRBJ2-3 TRBV28 . TRBD2 CASSFGQRGGLNTQYF TGTGCCAGCAGTTTTGGTCAGCGGGGGGGCCTGAATACGCAGTATTTT
TRBJ2-1 TRBV4-1 . TRBD1 CASSPKDRGRNYNEQFF TGCGCCAGCAGCCCGAAAGACAGGGGCCGGAACTACAATGAGCAGTTCTTC
TRBJ2-2 TRBV19 . TRBD1 CASTTTGGRAGELFF TGTGCCAGCACGACGACAGGGGGTAGGGCCGGGGAGCTGTTTTTT
TRBJ2-5 TRBV29-1 . . CSVSISRQETQYF TGCAGCGTTTCTATCTCAAGACAAGAGACCCAGTACTTC
TRBJ1-2 TRBV29-1 . TRBD1 CSVVRTGANDGYTF TGCAGCGTTGTCCGTACAGGGGCAAACGATGGCTACACCTTC
TRBJ1-5 TRBV6-1 few . CASSDYYLNGQHF TGTGCCAGCAGTGATTATTACCTGAACGGCCAGCATTTT
TRBJ1-3 TRBV4-1 few . CASSRQGTGNTIYF TGCGCCAGCAGCCGCCAGGGGACTGGAAACACCATATATTTT